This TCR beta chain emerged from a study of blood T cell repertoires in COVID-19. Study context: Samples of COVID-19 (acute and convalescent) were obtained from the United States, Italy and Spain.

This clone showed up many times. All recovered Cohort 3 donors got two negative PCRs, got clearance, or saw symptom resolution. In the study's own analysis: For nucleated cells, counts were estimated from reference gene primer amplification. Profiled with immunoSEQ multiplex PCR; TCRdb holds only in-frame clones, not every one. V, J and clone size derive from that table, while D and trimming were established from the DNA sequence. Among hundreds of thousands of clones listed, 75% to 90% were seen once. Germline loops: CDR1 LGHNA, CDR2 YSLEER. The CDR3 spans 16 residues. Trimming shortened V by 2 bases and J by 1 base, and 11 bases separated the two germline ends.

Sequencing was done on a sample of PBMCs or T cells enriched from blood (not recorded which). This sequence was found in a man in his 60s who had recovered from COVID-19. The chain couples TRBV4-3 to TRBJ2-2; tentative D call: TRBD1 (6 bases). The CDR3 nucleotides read TGCGCCAGCAGCCAAACCCCGGGACAGAACACCGGGGAGCTGTTTTTT. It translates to CASSQTPGQNTGELFF.